This TCR beta chain was sequenced during a study of blood T cell repertoires in COVID-19. Study overall: From the United States, Italy and Spain came samples of acute and convalescent COVID-19. T cells, B-cell-depleted T cells, or PBMCs provided the cDNA or gDNA that served as material.

As processed by the authors: Estimates of nucleated cell counts were drawn from the amplification of reference gene primers. Assay used: immunoSEQ multiplex PCR; TCRdb lists only in-frame clones, some missing. V and J calls and clone size are copied from that table; D and trimming were computed from the DNA. The sample lists 130,000 or so clones, less than 85% occurring once. V was pared by 5 bases and J by 5 bases, with 7 bases of the junction left unmatched. CDR3 length: 14 residues. CDR1 and CDR2 (germline): MNHEY, SMNVEV (reference sequence). The sample consisted of peripheral blood. The chain recombines TRBV27 with TRBJ1-1, with 8 bases identical to TRBD1. This sequence was found in a woman aged 55-70 years with acute or convalescent COVID-19. CDR3 region: CASSQQGARTEAFF. The CDR3 DNA is TGTGCCAGCAGTCAGCAGGGGGCAAGAACTGAAGCTTTCTTT.